The clone carrying this TCR beta chain was recorded at least ten times. Its antigen is unknown. On the basis of clinical symptoms, serum thyroxine and TRAb, thyroid ultrasound and orbital computed tomography, diagnoses were made. Using more than 8 ml of fresh peripheral blood, PBMCs were prepared. The data originate from a study of T cells in Graves' hyperthyroidism and ophthalmopathy. Study details: Before treatment of any kind, peripheral blood was taken at initial diagnosis. The study, taken as a whole, reports: Among clonotypes expanded in thyroid above 0.001, most were also found in blood.

Germline-derived CDR1 and CDR2 are GTSNPN and SVGIG (reference sequence). The CDR3 extends over 15 amino acids. The V segment lost 3 bases and the J segment 1 base; nucleotides outside the gene matches: 3. RNA transcripts served as the template for amplifying TCR beta CDR3 regions. First-round RT-PCR of the TCR CDR3 relied on the HTBI primer set. TCRdb recomputed calls from the multiplex PCR reads with MiXCR, one row per CDR3 protein. The table shows roughly 330,000 distinct CDR3 sequences, with over 15% occurring only once. Sequenced: blood. This clonotype originated in a man aged 25 to 45 with Graves' hyperthyroidism. The J gene is TRBJ2-2, the V gene TRBV30; 9 bases agree with TRBD2. CDR3 DNA sequence: TGTGCCTGGAGGTATAGCGGGAGGAACACCGGGGAGCTGTTTTTT. It codes for CAWRYSGRNTGELFF.